The next 9 T cell receptor beta chains were all read from a single sample in a study of blood T cells in healthy people across ages. Together with a sample-barcoded 5' primer, a J-beta primer mix was included in a second PCR lasting roughly 6 to 12 cycles. TCRdb itself ran the 5' RACE reads through MiXCR, one entry per CDR3 protein. The data show about 780,000 distinct CDR3 sequences, approximately 65% seen once. What was sequenced was blood. These receptors all come from a man aged 25 to 40 in good health.

Written as DNA, the CDR3 is TGCAGTGCTGGGGGGCGACTGAATGAGCAGTTCTTC. Translated, it gives CSAGGRLNEQFF. The gene calls are TRBV20-1 and TRBJ2-1, with D tentatively TRBD1 or TRBD2 (6 bases each). CDR3 size: 12 residues. V lost 5 bases to trimming and J lost 7 bases, with 12 bases between them. Germline-derived CDR1 and CDR2 are DFQATT and SNEGSKA (reference sequence).

This chain links TRBV28 with TRBJ2-2, with a weak D call TRBD2 (6 bases). This CDR3 has 14 amino acids. CDR1 MDHEN and CDR2 SYDVKM come from the germline V gene. V lost 4 bases to trimming and J lost 10 bases, with 16 bases between them. The CDR3: CASSSGRQVVELFF. The DNA of the CDR3 is TGTGCCAGCAGTTCGGGGAGGCAGGTGGTGGAGCTGTTTTTT.

The J gene is TRBJ2-1, the V gene TRBV6-5, with TRBD2 matching over 14 bases. Germline-derived CDR1 and CDR2 are MNHEY and SVGAGI. Unmatched junction bases numbered 4, after V lost 4 bases and J lost 5 bases. This CDR3 contains 16 residues. The CDR3 reads CASSLRTSGGHNEQFF. The DNA of the CDR3 is TGTGCCAGCAGTTTAAGGACTAGCGGGGGGCACAATGAGCAGTTCTTC.

This sequence joins TRBV12-3 or TRBV12-4 and TRBJ2-5; 12 positions agree with TRBD2. The J call may not be correct, given that the DNA end is closer to TRBJ2-7. The CDR3 length is 16 residues. The CDR3 protein is CASSLLRTSGANEQYF. CDR3 nucleotide sequence: TGTGCCAGCAGTTTATTAAGGACTAGCGGGGCCAACGAGCAGTACTTC.

This clonotype turned up a few times. J is TRBJ2-1 and V is TRBV6-1, with a tentative D call TRBD1 (6 bases). The germline V and J ends were trimmed by 2 bases and 2 bases, with 10 bases remaining between them. The CDR3 contains 15 residues. Per germline, CDR1 MNHNS and CDR2 SASEGT. The CDR3 protein is CASSEFQGPYNEQFF. The CDR3 bases are TGTGCCAGCAGTGAATTTCAGGGGCCCTACAATGAGCAGTTCTTC.

This chain connects TRBV6-1 to TRBJ2-1, with D possibly matching TRBD2 (5 bases). Between the trimmed V and J ends, which lost 7 bases and 9 bases, there was a span of 13 bases. The V gene's germline CDR1 is MNHNS and CDR2 SASEGT. The CDR3 is 12 residues long. The CDR3 spells CASNPRAGEQFF. As DNA, the CDR3 is TGTGCCAGCAACCCCCGGGCGGGTGAGCAGTTCTTC.

The V and J genes are TRBV7-9 and TRBJ2-5; TRBD2 matches at 7 bases. The J call may be incorrect, as the DNA end agrees better with TRBJ2-7. The CDR3 runs 15 residues. Germline-derived CDR1 and CDR2 are SEHNR and FQNEAQ (reference sequence). CDR3 amino acids: CASSGEGWRAYEQYF. CDR3 in DNA: TGTGCCAGCAGCGGGGAGGGGTGGAGAGCCTACGAGCAGTACTTC.

The J gene is TRBJ1-5, the V gene TRBV6-5; 12 bases match TRBD1. Germline trimming cut 6 bases from V and 5 bases from J; bases unmatched to any gene: 5. Germline assignment: CDR1 MNHEY and CDR2 SVGAGI. The CDR3 length is 15 residues. The CDR3 sequence: CASSSGTGGHQPQHF. The CDR3 DNA follows: TGTGCCAGCAGCTCCGGGACAGGGGGCCATCAGCCCCAGCATTTT.

The V and J genes are TRBV2 and TRBJ2-3; perhaps TRBD1 as D (5 bases). The germline V gene has CDR1 SNHLY and CDR2 FYNNEI. The CDR3 runs 12 residues. Trimming took 3 bases from V and 4 from J, leaving 5 bases between them. The CDR3 loop is CASSDRADTQYF. In nucleotides, the CDR3 is TGTGCCAGCAGTGACAGGGCAGATACGCAGTATTTT.